This TCR beta chain originates from a study of T cell responses to AZD1222 COVID-19 vaccine. Points from the study as a whole: Donors, mostly white British, included more females; clonal diversity was possibly underestimated. Per reports, nearly half of all spike-specific TCRs target regions that are unmutated in variants. Spike as a whole was targeted by vaccine-associated CD4 TCRs, dominant at 160-218 and 743-854.

The CDR3 is 14 amino acids. Germline loops: CDR1 SGHRS, CDR2 YFSETQ. V was pared by 4 bases and J by 7 bases, with 14 bases between. Sequencing was performed with immunoSEQ multiplex PCR; in TCRdb, only in-frame clones are kept and a portion is missing. The sample lists about 120,000 clones; about 92% were seen once. Note on this clone: No antigen is known for it.

The starting material was peripheral blood, obtained 28 days after the second AZD1222 dose. This TCR was recovered from an adult who received the AZD1222 COVID-19 vaccine. The chain combines TRBV5-1 with TRBJ2-2; D gene unclear. The CDR3 DNA is TGCGCCAGCAGCCTCGGATTGGAAGGCGGGGAGCTGTTTTTT. Translating gives CASSLGLEGGELFF.